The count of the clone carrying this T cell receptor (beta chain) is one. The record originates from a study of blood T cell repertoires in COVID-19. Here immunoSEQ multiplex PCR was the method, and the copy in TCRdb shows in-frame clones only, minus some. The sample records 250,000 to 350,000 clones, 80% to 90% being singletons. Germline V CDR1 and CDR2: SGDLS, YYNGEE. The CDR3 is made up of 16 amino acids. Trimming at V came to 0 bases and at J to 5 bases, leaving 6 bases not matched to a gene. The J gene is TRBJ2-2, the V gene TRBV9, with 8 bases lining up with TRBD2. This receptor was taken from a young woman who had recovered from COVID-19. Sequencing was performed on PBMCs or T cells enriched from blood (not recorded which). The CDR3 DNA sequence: TGTGCCAGCAGCGTAGGGAGTAGCGGGGTGACCGGGGAGCTGTTTTTT. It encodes CASSVGSSGVTGELFF.